A single sample gave rise to the 26 T cell receptor beta chains below, sequenced in a study of T cell repertoires in cytomegalovirus infection. Each CDR3 protein is one row after TCRdb ran MiXCR on the reads. The table includes hundreds of thousands of distinct CDR3 sequences, less than 35% detected once. For these receptors, no antigen is known. Source: cultured CD8+ T cells from PBMCs, taken from culture after CMV antigen stimulation. The receptors come from a human donor in good health (CMV status not recorded). Some clones in this sample may be carry-over from other donors' samples.

This clonotype was found a few times. The J gene is TRBJ1-2, the V gene TRBV7-9, with D possibly TRBD1 on 5 matching bases. V dropped 5 bases and J dropped 8 bases, with 15 bases sitting between them. The CDR3 spans 13 residues. Germline V lookup: CDR1 SEHNR, CDR2 FQNEAQ (reference sequence). DNA for the CDR3: TGTGCCAGCAGCCGCGACAGAGCTCAGGGCTACACCTTC. Translated: CASSRDRAQGYTF.

This clonotype was picked up a small number of times. This chain uses TRBV7-6 with TRBJ2-7; 7 bases agree with TRBD2. The CDR3 spans 14 residues. J gave up 5 bases and V 6 bases, and 10 bases lay outside the gene matches. Germline-derived CDR1 and CDR2 are SGHVS and FNYEAQ. As DNA, the CDR3 is TGTGCCAGCAGGGAGGGGCGGGGGTTCGACGAGCAGTACTTC. Its protein product is CASREGRGFDEQYF.

This clonotype was recorded many times. This sequence joins TRBV6-1 and TRBJ1-5, with D maybe TRBD1 (6 bases). The V gene's germline CDR1 is MNHNS and CDR2 SASEGT. The CDR3 sequence is 14 residues long. V was clipped by 10 bases and J by 2 bases, with 15 bases between them. The CDR3 nucleotides are TGTGCCACAGGTTGGGGGGCGGGCAATCAGCCCCAGCATTTT. It translates to CATGWGAGNQPQHF.

This clonotype has a count of ten or more. The chain joins TRBV7-9 to TRBJ1-2; 10 bases match TRBD1. Germline V lookup: CDR1 SEHNR, CDR2 FQNEAQ (reference sequence). This CDR3 is built from 15 residues. The J segment lost 5 bases and the V segment lost 5 bases, leaving 8 bases of the junction unmatched. Here the CDR3 reads CASSVGQGGFYGYTF. For the CDR3, the DNA is TGTGCCAGCAGCGTCGGACAGGGGGGATTTTATGGCTACACCTTC.

This clonotype was counted many times. The rearrangement uses TRBV20-1 and TRBJ1-1, with D possibly being TRBD1 (5 bases). The CDR3 runs 13 residues. Germline V CDR1 and CDR2: DFQATT, SNEGSKA (reference sequence). V lost 6 bases, J lost 6 bases, and 17 bases lay in between. The CDR3 spells CSATGPGLAEAFF. CDR3 DNA: TGCAGTGCAACGGGACCCGGGCTGGCTGAAGCTTTCTTT.

In this sample, this clonotype turned up a few times. The rearrangement uses TRBV7-9 and TRBJ2-1; a possible D gene is TRBD2 (6 bases). The CDR3 extends over 14 amino acids. Germline V lookup: CDR1 SEHNR, CDR2 FQNEAQ (reference sequence). V was clipped by 5 bases and J by 6 bases, with 14 bases between them. The CDR3: CASSIPGLPNEQFF. CDR3 sequence (DNA): TGTGCCAGCAGCATACCGGGACTCCCCAATGAGCAGTTCTTC. Filled out from reference TRBV7-9 and TRBJ2-1, the complete variable domain reads DTGVSQNPRHKITKRGQNVTFRCDPISEHNRLYWYRQTLGQGPEFLTYFQNEAQLEKSRLLSDRFSAERPKGSFSTLEIQRTEQGDSAMYLCASSIPGLPNEQFFGPGTRLTVL.

About this clonotype: A much larger clone lies a single base off, so this may be a read error. This sequence joins TRBV7-2 and TRBJ2-5; 13 nucleotides align to TRBD2. The V gene's germline CDR1 is SGHTA and CDR2 FQGNSA. The CDR3 length is 15 residues. This CDR3 reads CAGSLGTSGAGTQYF. DNA of the CDR3: TGTGCCGGCAGCTTGGGGACTAGCGGGGCTGGGACCCAGTACTTC.

This clonotype was seen more than once but under ten times. The chain recombines TRBV11-3 with TRBJ2-2; D is possibly TRBD2 (5 bases). This CDR3 has 13 residues. With 6 bases removed from V and 5 bases from J, the gap between germline ends came to 10 bases. Germline values: CDR1 SGHNT, CDR2 YENEEA. The chain's CDR3 is CASSQAVTGELFF. In DNA, the CDR3 is TGTGCCAGCAGTCAAGCGGTAACCGGGGAGCTGTTTTTT.

The chain combines TRBV6-1 with TRBJ2-7; possible D gene TRBD1, 6 bases. Germline-derived CDR1 and CDR2 are MNHNS and SASEGT. The V gene lost 5 bases and the J gene lost 5 bases, with 10 bases spanning the gap. The CDR3 has 12 amino acids. As DNA, the CDR3 is TGTGCCAGCAGTCAAACAGGGCACGAGCAGTACGTC. It translates to CASSQTGHEQYV.

The rearrangement joins TRBV7-6 to TRBJ2-1; D is tentatively TRBD1 or TRBD2 (6 bases each). The CDR3 has 15 residues. The germline CDR1 and CDR2 sequences are SGHVS and FNYEAQ. The ends were cut back, 3 bases at V and 4 bases at J, with 13 bases in the middle. The CDR3 nucleotides are TGTGCCAGCAGCTTGTGGGAGGACAGTTACAATGAGCAGTTCTTC. Encoded protein: CASSLWEDSYNEQFF.

This rearrangement joins TRBV19 to TRBJ2-1; perhaps TRBD2 as D (6 bases). Looked up from germline, CDR1 is LNHDA and CDR2 is SQIVND (reference sequence). Trimming cost V 8 bases and J 11 bases, with 19 bases left between them. The CDR3 extends over 13 amino acids. The CDR3 DNA reads TGTGCCAGTGCTCCTAGTGCGGGGCCGAAGCAGTTCTTC. Translating gives CASAPSAGPKQFF. Complete variable domain (other parts from reference TRBV19 and TRBJ2-1): DGGITQSPKYLFRKEGQNVTLSCEQNLNHDAMYWYRQDPGQGLRLIYYSQIVNDFQKGDIAEGYSVSREKKESFPLTVTSAQKNPTAFYLCASAPSAGPKQFFGPGTRLTVL.

In this sample, this clonotype turned up many times. V is TRBV7-2 and J is TRBJ1-6; D gene unclear. V gave up 0 bases and J gave up 7 bases, with 10 bases separating them. CDR1 SGHTA and CDR2 FQGNSA come from the germline V gene. The CDR3 is 15 amino acids. CDR3 protein: CASSLAPLGNSPLHF. The CDR3 region has the DNA TGTGCCAGCAGCTTAGCTCCCCTGGGGAATTCACCCCTCCACTTT.

DNA for the CDR3: TGTGCCAGTGTAGAAGACTTCGGCTCCTACAATGAGCAGTTCTTC. Residues: CASVEDFGSYNEQFF. The chain has TRBV19 and TRBJ2-1, with D uncertain. The CDR3 covers 15 residues. The germline CDR1 and CDR2 sequences are LNHDA and SQIVND (reference sequence). The V end lost 8 bases, the J end lost 0 bases, and 14 bases lay between the germline ends.

The V gene is TRBV29-1, the J gene TRBJ1-2; no reliable D call. Per the germline V gene, CDR1 is SQVTM and CDR2 is ANQGSEA. V gave up 3 bases and J gave up 2 bases, with 7 bases separating them. This CDR3 contains 12 residues. The CDR3 reads CSVEAGNYGYTF. CDR3 nucleotide sequence: TGCAGCGTTGAGGCAGGAAACTATGGCTACACCTTC.

This clonotype has a handful of counts. This sequence joins TRBV27 and TRBJ1-1, with D unresolved. This CDR3 has 11 residues. Germline V lookup: CDR1 MNHEY, CDR2 SMNVEV (reference sequence). Trimming left V 7 bases short and J 9 bases short, with 12 bases between. The CDR3 sequence is CASNLGRKAFF. In nucleotides, the CDR3 is TGTGCCAGCAACTTGGGGAGAAAAGCTTTCTTT.

The chain carries TRBV7-9 and TRBJ2-4; no clear D gene. CDR3 length: 16 residues. V was pared by 3 bases and J by 1 base, with 13 bases between. Germline values: CDR1 SEHNR, CDR2 FQNEAQ (reference sequence). The CDR3 coding sequence is TGTGCCAGCAGCTTTTCCCCGTCCTCGGCCAAAAACATTCAGTACTTC. Translating gives CASSFSPSSAKNIQYF.

The chain recombines TRBV6-2 or TRBV6-3 with TRBJ2-3; D unclear. Germline V CDR1 and CDR2: MNHEY, SVGEGT. This CDR3 comprises 12 residues. Trimming pared 6 bases from V and 4 bases from J, leaving 8 bases between. CDR3 loop: CASRQKPDTQYF. The CDR3 DNA reads as TGTGCCAGCAGGCAGAAGCCAGATACGCAGTATTTT.

This chain's CDR3 is CDSSLGGGDSSYEQYV. The CDR3 DNA follows: TGTGACAGCAGCTTAGGAGGCGGGGACAGCTCCTACGAGCAGTACGTC. The chain combines TRBV7-9 with TRBJ2-7; tentative D call: TRBD1 (7 bases). In germline, CDR1 is SEHNR, CDR2 FQNEAQ (reference sequence). This CDR3 has 16 amino acids.

This clonotype showed up just a few times. The chain combines TRBV7-6 with TRBJ1-2; the match to TRBD1 covers 7 bases. With 5 bases clipped from V and 1 base from J, the junction kept 13 bases outside the gene matches. This CDR3 spans 17 amino acids. Germline CDR1 is SGHVS and CDR2 is FNYEAQ. This CDR3 reads CASSKTGRSLVNYGYTF. The CDR3 bases are TGTGCCAGCAGCAAGACAGGGCGCTCCCTCGTTAACTATGGCTACACCTTC.

The chain carries TRBV4-2 and TRBJ1-1; TRBD1 is a possible D gene (6 bases). The germline CDR1 and CDR2 sequences are LGHNA and YNFKEQ. V was cut by 1 base and J by 5 bases, with 11 bases left in between. The CDR3 totals 14 residues. Here the CDR3 DNA reads TGTGCCAGCAGCCAAGGTGAAGGGGGGACTGAAGCTTTCTTT. Its protein product is CASSQGEGGTEAFF.

This clonotype has a handful of counts. The CDR3 loop is CASTYQGYNEQFF. CDR3 sequence (DNA): TGTGCCAGCACCTACCAGGGGTACAATGAGCAGTTCTTC. The rearrangement links TRBV12-3 or TRBV12-4 to TRBJ2-1; the D gene is possibly TRBD1 (6 bases). Trimming pared 7 bases from V and 4 bases from J, leaving 11 bases between. This CDR3 region has 13 residues.

This clonotype was seen more than once but under ten times. This chain links TRBV6-2 or TRBV6-3 with TRBJ2-7; 8 positions match TRBD1. V lost 10 bases, J lost 4 bases, and 12 bases stayed unmatched. Germline V lookup: CDR1 MNHEY, CDR2 SVGEGT. The CDR3 covers 14 residues. CDR3 DNA sequence: TGTGCCACCCCGCGAGACAGGGGAGATTACGAGCAGTACGTC. Translation: CATPRDRGDYEQYV.

This clonotype has a handful of counts. The V call is TRBV6-6, the J call TRBJ2-1, with 8 bases identical to TRBD2. The CDR3 length is 15 residues. The V gene end was trimmed by 0 bases and the J gene end by 7 bases; junction bases not matched to a gene: 5. The V gene's germline CDR1 is MNHNY and CDR2 SVGAGI (reference sequence). CDR3 sequence reads: CASSYSRRGVNEQFF. The CDR3 DNA reads as TGTGCCAGCAGTTACTCGAGGCGGGGGGTTAATGAGCAGTTCTTC.

The rearrangement joins TRBV7-2 to TRBJ1-2, with D unresolved. This CDR3 is 15 amino acids long. Trimming removed 4 bases from V and 6 bases from J, with 18 bases in between. Looked up from germline, CDR1 is SGHTA and CDR2 is FQGNSA. The CDR3 region is CASSYTLGPTDGYTF. The CDR3 DNA reads as TGTGCCAGCAGCTACACCCTGGGTCCCACGGATGGCTACACCTTC.

This clonotype was detected a few times. The genes are TRBV15 and TRBJ2-1; 8 bases align to TRBD1. J gave up 4 bases and V 7 bases, and 9 bases lay outside the gene matches. Germline loops: CDR1 LNHNV, CDR2 YYDKDF (reference sequence). This CDR3 spans 15 amino acids. The CDR3 DNA reads as TGTGCCACCAACCCGACAGGGGAAGCATACAATGAGCAGTTCTTC. Translating it yields CATNPTGEAYNEQFF.

The chain is built from TRBV12-5 and TRBJ2-1, with a tentative D call TRBD1 (6 bases). The CDR3 is 16 residues long. Between the trimmed V and J ends, which lost 5 bases and 3 bases, there was a span of 17 bases. Per the germline V gene, CDR1 is LGHNT and CDR2 is FRNRAP. CDR3 nucleotide sequence: TGTGCTAGTGGTCCCTCTCAGACAGGTCTCTACAATGAGCAGTTCTTC. This translates into CASGPSQTGLYNEQFF.